This T cell receptor beta chain was found in a study of blood T cell repertoires in COVID-19. Study-wide context: Acute and convalescent COVID-19 samples came from the United States, Italy and Spain. The analysed material was cDNA or gDNA that came from T cells, B-cell-depleted T cells, or PBMCs.

Clones were sequenced by immunoSEQ multiplex PCR, and TCRdb holds only the in-frame ones, with some missing. Here the sample spans around 60,000 clones, around 90% being singletons. V lost 4 bases, J lost 5 bases, and 10 bases stayed unmatched. Germline lookup yields CDR1 KGHDR and CDR2 SFDVKD. This CDR3 comprises 16 residues. The sequencing sample was made of peripheral blood. The sequence was collected from a woman older than 75 with active COVID-19. The chain combines TRBV24-1 with TRBJ2-3; 8 nucleotides agree with TRBD1. The CDR3 DNA sequence: TGTGCCACCAGTGAAAAGGACAGGGTGCGTGGAGATACGCAGTATTTT. This codes for CATSEKDRVRGDTQYF.